This TCR beta chain was sequenced during a study of blood T cell dynamics during melanoma immunotherapy. Study-wide context: Standard first-line treatment here was pembrolizumab or nivolumab plus ipilimumab in metastatic melanoma. Findings of the study overall: Cell-free DNA CDR3 sequences most resembled the immune-effector CD8+ subset, which was also most clonal. Whether repertoire-driving clones were melanoma-specific could not be determined.

This sample's time point: pre-treatment baseline. Patients had no prior systemic cancer treatment, immunosuppressants or other active cancers. The CDR3 has 14 residues. With 5 bases removed from V and 5 bases from J, the gap between germline ends came to 16 bases. CDR1 is SGDLS and CDR2 is YYNGEE in the germline V gene. Clones were read by immunoSEQ multiplex PCR, and TCRdb kept only the in-frame ones, dropping some. This sample has more than 3,000 clones, with about 90% found just once. A word on this clone: Antigen: not known.

V is TRBV9 and J is TRBJ1-2, with D perhaps TRBD1 (5 bases). The source of this sequence is a human donor with melanoma. The source material was effector memory CD8+ T cells from blood, sampled from a patient treated with checkpoint blockade. The CDR3 sequence is CASRQVGGPYGYTF. Written as DNA, the CDR3 is TGTGCCAGCAGACAGGTTGGGGGTCCATATGGCTACACCTTC. Variable domain in full (rest from reference TRBV9 and TRBJ1-2): DSGVTQTPKHLITATGQRVTLRCSPRSGDLSVYWYQQSLDQGLQFLIQYYNGEERAKGNILERFSAQQFPDLHSELNLSSLELGDSALYFCASRQVGGPYGYTFGSGTRLTVV.